A single sample is the source of the 16 T cell receptor beta chains below, sequenced in a study of blood T cells in healthy people across ages. PCR was performed a second time for roughly 7 to 11 cycles using a sample-barcoded 5' primer and a J-beta primer mix. Each CDR3 protein is one row after TCRdb ran MiXCR on the 5' RACE reads. Among around 780,000 distinct CDR3 sequences listed, roughly 50% were seen once. What was sequenced was blood. All receptors derive from a man aged 35 to 55 in good health.

The genes are TRBV2 and TRBJ1-6; D remains unclear. V gave up 6 bases and J gave up 7 bases, with 13 bases separating them. Germline V gene lookup returns CDR1 SNHLY and CDR2 FYNNEI. This CDR3 comprises 14 residues. CDR3 loop: CASSRADGNSPLHF. CDR3 sequence (DNA): TGTGCCAGCAGCCGGGCGGACGGGAATTCACCCCTCCACTTT. The variable domain in full, with the rest retrieved from reference TRBV2 and TRBJ1-6, is EPEVTQTPSHQVTQMGQEVILRCVPISNHLYFYWYRQILGQKVEFLVSFYNNEISEKSEIFDDQFSVERPDGSNFTLKIRSTKLEDSAMYFCASSRADGNSPLHFGNGTRLTVT.

The chain combines TRBV20-1 with TRBJ2-3; no clear D. V was clipped by 3 bases and J by 2 bases, with 6 bases between them. The CDR3 is 12 amino acids. CDR1 DFQATT and CDR2 SNEGSKA come from the germline V gene (reference sequence). The CDR3 protein is CSASFATDTQYF. The CDR3 region has the DNA TGCAGTGCTAGTTTTGCCACAGATACGCAGTATTTT.

This sequence joins TRBV4-2 and TRBJ2-1; the match to TRBD2 covers 7 bases. Germline assignment: CDR1 LGHNA and CDR2 YNFKEQ. Trimming cost V 0 bases and J 9 bases; bases outside gene matches: 17. The CDR3 runs 18 residues. The CDR3 region has the DNA TGTGCCAGCAGCCAAGATCAGGCGGGAGATTTCCCATCAAGTGAGCAGTTCTTC. Translation: CASSQDQAGDFPSSEQFF.

This chain uses TRBV7-2 with TRBJ2-4, with a weak D call TRBD2 (6 bases). Germline assignment: CDR1 SGHTA and CDR2 FQGNSA. The CDR3 is 13 residues long. Trimming stripped 1 base from V and 13 bases from J, with 14 bases between. The CDR3 DNA reads as TGTGCCAGCAGCTTAGTCGACACACGGGAGCAGTACTTC. This codes for CASSLVDTREQYF.

This clonotype was observed a few times. This rearrangement joins TRBV29-1 to TRBJ1-4; 7 bases are shared with TRBD1. This CDR3 is built from 13 residues. With 3 bases clipped from V and 5 bases from J, the junction kept 3 bases outside the gene matches. CDR1 is SQVTM and CDR2 is ANQGSEA in the germline V gene. In DNA, the CDR3 is TGCAGCGTTGATCTGGGACAGAATGAAAAACTGTTTTTT. Protein product: CSVDLGQNEKLFF.

This rearrangement joins TRBV12-3 or TRBV12-4 to TRBJ2-6; D gene unclear. V lost 5 bases, J lost 2 bases, and 10 bases lay in between. The CDR3 contains 15 residues. The CDR3 loop is CASSHGRAGANVLTF. The CDR3 DNA follows: TGTGCCAGCAGTCACGGTAGGGCTGGGGCCAACGTCCTGACTTTC.

A single count supports this clonotype. The genes are TRBV5-1 and TRBJ2-3; 9 bases line up with TRBD1. Germline lookup yields CDR1 SGHRS and CDR2 YFSETQ. CDR3 length equals 14 residues. Unmatched junction bases numbered 8, after V lost 4 bases and J lost 8 bases. The CDR3 spells CASSIGQGSGTQYF. CDR3 in DNA: TGCGCCAGCAGCATTGGACAGGGGTCAGGTACGCAGTATTTT.

The CDR3 bases are TGTGCCAGCAGCTTAGAGGGTGCTTGGAGCACAGATACGCAGTATTTT. Its protein is CASSLEGAWSTDTQYF. The chain uses TRBV7-9 and TRBJ2-3; no clear D. Looked up from germline, CDR1 is SEHNR and CDR2 is FQNEAQ (reference sequence). V was shortened by 1 base and J by 0 bases, with 11 bases between the two germline ends. The length of the CDR3 is 16 residues.

This sequence joins TRBV7-9 and TRBJ2-4; 7 bases map to TRBD1. Near its end, the DNA agrees better with TRBJ2-7, so the J call may be wrong. This CDR3 contains 13 residues. Germline CDR1 is SEHNR and CDR2 is FQNEAQ (reference sequence). DNA for the CDR3: TGTGCCAGCAGCTTACCCGGACAGGCCGAGCAGTACTTC. This sequence encodes CASSLPGQAEQYF.

This clonotype was seen a few times. The chain carries TRBV20-1 and TRBJ2-5; the D is unclear. This CDR3 is built from 15 residues. Looked up from germline, CDR1 is DFQATT and CDR2 is SNEGSKA (reference sequence). Trimming shortened V by 1 base and J by 11 bases, and 23 bases separated the two germline ends. The CDR3 sequence: CSARVRGGPNNEQYF. As DNA, the CDR3 is TGCAGTGCTAGAGTTCGCGGCGGACCCAACAATGAGCAGTACTTC.

The chain has TRBV6-5 and TRBJ2-1; D possibly corresponds to TRBD2 (5 bases). Looked up from germline, CDR1 is MNHEY and CDR2 is SVGAGI. This CDR3 has 9 residues. The CDR3 is CAGGYEQFF. The CDR3 DNA reads TGTGCGGGCGGGTATGAGCAGTTCTTC.

The V call is TRBV7-2, the J call TRBJ2-5; weak D call: TRBD2 (6 bases). The DNA end lines up better with TRBJ2-4; the J call may be wrong. In germline, CDR1 is SGHTA, CDR2 FQGNSA. There are 15 residues in the CDR3. Written as DNA, the CDR3 is TGTGCCAGCAGCTTCGCCGGGACTGAGGGTGGCATTCAGTACTTC. Encoded protein: CASSFAGTEGGIQYF.

The chain employs TRBV5-1 and TRBJ2-1; D remains ambiguous. CDR1 SGHRS and CDR2 YFSETQ come from the germline V gene. The length of the CDR3 is 13 residues. V lost 4 bases, J lost 4 bases, and 9 bases lay in between. The CDR3 bases are TGCGCCAGCAGCCCAGTGATTTACAATGAGCAGTTCTTC. Its translation is CASSPVIYNEQFF.

V is TRBV20-1 and J is TRBJ2-1, with 13 positions matching TRBD2. CDR1 DFQATT and CDR2 SNEGSKA come from the germline V gene (reference sequence). V was pared by 4 bases and J by 1 base, with 7 bases of the junction left unmatched. The length of the CDR3 is 17 residues. CDR3 loop: CSATGLAGIGSYNEQFF. The DNA for the CDR3 is TGCAGTGCTACGGGACTAGCGGGGATTGGGTCCTACAATGAGCAGTTCTTC.

This clonotype was seen only a few times. The chain links TRBV28 to TRBJ1-2; D might be TRBD1 (6 bases). The CDR3 sequence is 18 residues long. Germline CDR1 reads MDHEN; CDR2 reads SYDVKM. V lost 2 bases, J lost 0 bases, and 19 bases lay in between. The CDR3 nucleotides are TGTGCCAGCAGTTTAGGGAGATCCGGACAGAGAGCTAACTATGGCTACACCTTC. It codes for CASSLGRSGQRANYGYTF.

The rearrangement joins TRBV3-1 to TRBJ2-5, with a weak D call TRBD1 (6 bases). Trimming cost V 3 bases and J 3 bases, with 14 bases left between them. This CDR3 comprises 15 residues. CDR1 and CDR2 (germline): LGHDT, YNNKEL (reference sequence). The CDR3 is CASSHGKQGEETQYF. The CDR3 bases are TGTGCCAGCAGCCATGGGAAACAGGGCGAAGAGACCCAGTACTTC.